These 18 T cell receptor beta chains originate from one sample sequenced in a study of metastatic and nonmetastatic thyroid tumors. TCRdb redid the clone calls on the PCR reads using MiXCR. The sample has 25,000 to 35,000 clones; around 4% are singletons. No patient had received any treatment before thyroid surgery. The sequenced sample consisted of blood. These TCRs come from a female donor with papillary thyroid cancer or a benign thyroid nodule (not recorded which). Some clones in this sample may be carry-over from other donors' samples.

V and J are TRBV12-3 or TRBV12-4 and TRBJ2-5; 16 bases fit TRBD2. V lost 7 bases, J lost 4 bases, and 9 bases stayed unmatched. There are 17 residues in the CDR3. The CDR3, as DNA: TGTGCCAGCACCCCGGGGACTAGCGGGGGGGCTCGAGAGACCCAGTACTTC. Protein sequence: CASTPGTSGGARETQYF.

This clone has ten or more counts. This may arise from a read error, as a much more abundant clone is one base away. The J gene is TRBJ1-2, the V gene TRBV28; tentative D call: TRBD1 (5 bases). Germline CDR1 is MDHEN and CDR2 is SYDVKM. The CDR3 totals 14 residues. DNA of the CDR3: TGTGCCAGCACCCCCTCAGGTGGGGACTATGGCTACGCCTTC. Amino acid sequence: CASTPSGGDYGYAF.

Many counts were recorded for this clone. The CDR3 sequence is CASSLWSGTGELFF. DNA of the CDR3: TGTGCCAGCAGTTTATGGTCTGGAACCGGGGAGCTGTTTTTT. The chain joins TRBV28 to TRBJ2-2; D unresolved. V was pared by 0 bases and J by 5 bases, with 7 bases between. The CDR3 covers 14 residues. CDR1 is MDHEN, CDR2 SYDVKM, per germline. Full variable domain (rest looked up from reference TRBV28 and TRBJ2-2): DVKVTQSSRYLVKRTGEKVFLECVQDMDHENMFWYRQDPGLGLRLIYFSYDVKMKEKGDIPEGYSVSREKKERFSLILESASTNQTSMYLCASSLWSGTGELFFGEGSRLTVL.

This clone was recorded a few times. The chain links TRBV20-1 to TRBJ2-1, with 11 bases fitting TRBD2. The V gene end was trimmed by 1 base and the J gene end by 6 bases; junction bases not matched to a gene: 5. This CDR3 spans 15 amino acids. Germline V CDR1 and CDR2: DFQATT, SNEGSKA (reference sequence). The CDR3 region has the DNA TGCAGTGCTAGAGGGATAGCGGGAGGGACCAATGAGCAGTTCTTC. This encodes CSARGIAGGTNEQFF.

This clone appeared many times. The V call is TRBV11-1, the J call TRBJ2-2; a possible D gene is TRBD1 (6 bases). CDR1 and CDR2 (germline): SGHAT, FQDESV (reference sequence). The CDR3 sequence is 14 residues long. Trimming stripped 7 bases from V and 5 bases from J, with 14 bases between. CDR3 coding DNA: TGTGCCAGCAACCACAGGGCGTCAACCGGGGAGCTGTTTTTT. Its translation: CASNHRASTGELFF.

This clone was seen repeatedly, ten times or more. The rearrangement joins TRBV6-1 to TRBJ2-1; D might be TRBD1 (5 bases). Germline loops: CDR1 MNHNS, CDR2 SASEGT. The CDR3 has 17 amino acids. With 5 bases removed from V and 0 bases from J, the gap between germline ends came to 17 bases. The CDR3 sequence: CASSYGKPDSSYNEQFF. The CDR3 nucleotides are TGTGCCAGCAGTTATGGCAAGCCCGACAGCTCCTACAATGAGCAGTTCTTC.

With respect to this clone: Since a much larger clone is just one base distant, this may be a read error. V gene TRBV19 combines with J gene TRBJ2-7; tentatively, D is TRBD1 or TRBD2 (6 bases each). Germline CDR1 LNHDA, CDR2 SQIVND (reference sequence). This CDR3 has 15 amino acids. The V gene lost 4 bases and the J gene lost 6 bases, with 19 bases spanning the gap. This CDR3 is CASSSLYRDFVEQYF. CDR3 DNA: TGTGCCAGTAGTAGCTTGTACAGGGACTTTGTCGAGCAGTACTTC. The variable domain in full, with the rest retrieved from reference TRBV19 and TRBJ2-7, is DGGITQSPKYLFRKEGQNVTLSCEQNLNHDAMYWYRQDPGQGLRLIYYSQIVNDFQKGDIAEGYSVSREKKESFPLTVTSAQKNPTAFYLCASSSLYRDFVEQYFGPGTRLTVT.

This clone occurred a few times. Its ends do not fully match the called genes, so a read error is possible. This chain connects TRBV28 to TRBJ1-1, with a possible D match to TRBD1 (5 bases). CDR3 size: 11 residues. CDR1 and CDR2 (germline): MDHEN, SYDVKM. Here the CDR3 DNA reads TGTTCCAGCAGTTTCTGGGGGTCGGCTTTCTTT. It is translated as CSSSFWGSAFF.

This clone was picked up a small number of times. The V and J genes are TRBV24-1 and TRBJ2-5; 12 bases line up with TRBD2. The CDR3 extends over 15 amino acids. Germline assignment: CDR1 KGHDR and CDR2 SFDVKD. J was trimmed by 5 bases and V by 4 bases; bases with no gene match: 4. The chain's CDR3 is CATSETSGSGETQYF. The CDR3 DNA reads as TGTGCCACCAGTGAGACTAGCGGGAGTGGGGAGACCCAGTACTTC.

This clone is judged medium-sized (0.01 to 0.1%). The rearrangement links TRBV2 to TRBJ2-7; D is uncertain. The germline V and J ends were trimmed by 7 bases and 0 bases, with 4 bases remaining between them. The CDR3 spans 11 residues. Germline V lookup: CDR1 SNHLY, CDR2 FYNNEI. CDR3 in amino acids: CASIRSYEQYF. Written as DNA, the CDR3 is TGTGCCAGCATCCGCTCCTACGAGCAGTACTTC.

This clone was detected a few times. One end of the junction varies from germline; a read error may be responsible. The rearrangement links TRBV6-1 to TRBJ2-7; 9 bases are a match to TRBD1. In germline, CDR1 is MNHNS, CDR2 SASEGT. The CDR3 length is 14 residues. The CDR3 DNA sequence: TGTGCCAGCACCATGACAGGGGGGAAGTACGAGCATTACTTC. Amino acid sequence: CASTMTGGKYEHYF.

CDR3: CASSYSISRLGEGTGELFF. In DNA form, the CDR3 reads TGTGCCAGCAGTTACTCGATAAGCCGGTTGGGGGAGGGGACCGGGGAGCTGTTTTTT. The chain combines TRBV6-6 with TRBJ2-2, with 7 nucleotides matching TRBD2. There are 19 residues in the CDR3. The trim removed 0 bases at V and 5 bases at J, leaving 15 bases unmatched. From germline, CDR1 is MNHNY and CDR2 SVGAGI (reference sequence).

Remarks on this clone: The junction differs from germline at one of its ends, possibly a read error. The chain's CDR3 is CRVEGTGARYEQYF. In DNA, the CDR3 is TGCAGAGTTGAGGGGACAGGGGCCAGGTACGAGCAGTACTTC. This chain connects TRBV29-1 to TRBJ2-7; 10 bases are shared with TRBD1. The CDR3 runs to 14 residues. Germline CDR1 is SQVTM and CDR2 is ANQGSEA.

The chain is built from TRBV7-9 and TRBJ2-3; D is possibly TRBD1 (6 bases). V was shortened by 1 base and J by 4 bases, with 9 bases between the two germline ends. This CDR3 has 14 amino acids. In germline, CDR1 is SEHNR, CDR2 FQNEAQ (reference sequence). This CDR3 is CASSLGQVSDTQYF. The CDR3 DNA is TGTGCCAGCAGCTTAGGACAGGTGTCAGATACGCAGTATTTT.

This clone was observed a few times. Sequence at one end of the junction differs from germline and may be a read error. The chain employs TRBV20-1 and TRBJ1-6; D call uncertain. The CDR3 has 14 amino acids. Germline assignment: CDR1 DFQATT and CDR2 SNEGSKA (reference sequence). As DNA, the CDR3 is TGCAGTGCCTGGGCCGGCGGCTATAATTCACTCCTCCACTTT. Translating it yields CSAWAGGYNSLLHF.

This clone was detected ten times or more. The J gene is TRBJ1-2, the V gene TRBV4-2, with 7 positions matching TRBD1. After removal of 0 bases from V and 4 bases from J, the junction contained 5 bases not matched to a gene. CDR1 and CDR2 (germline): LGHNA, YNFKEQ. CDR3 length: 15 amino acids. CDR3 nucleotide sequence: TGTGCCAGCAGCCAAGAGCTGGGACAGACCTATGGCTACACCTTC. This translates into CASSQELGQTYGYTF.

This clone was observed many times. The chain couples TRBV20-1 to TRBJ2-7; D might be TRBD1 (5 bases). This CDR3 region has 12 residues. Germline V gene data show CDR1 as DFQATT and CDR2 as SNEGSKA (reference sequence). Trimming took 2 bases from V and 3 from J, leaving 8 bases between them. CDR3 region: CSARQGYYEQYF. CDR3 nucleotide sequence: TGCAGTGCTAGACAGGGTTACTACGAGCAGTACTTC.

In its sample, this clone was seen a few times. This chain connects TRBV6-2 or TRBV6-3 to TRBJ2-7; possible D gene TRBD1, 6 bases. Per germline, CDR1 MNHEY and CDR2 SVGEGT. CDR3 length: 14 amino acids. Trimming cost V 9 bases and J 2 bases, with 17 bases left between them. The CDR3 DNA reads TGTGCCAGTCAAATAGAGACAGGTCCCTACGAGCAGTACTTC. Translation: CASQIETGPYEQYF.